The next 11 T cell receptor beta chains were all read from a single sample in a study of beta chain features in type 1 diabetes. TCRB transcripts that were expressed got sequenced, as all of the isolated RNA had been reverse transcribed. Sequencing was performed with immunoSEQ multiplex PCR; in TCRdb, only in-frame clones are kept and a portion is missing. The sample carries about 640,000 clones, 9.5% to 15% recorded once. For these receptors, no antigen is known. Study-wide results and caveats: Shorter TCRB CDR3s, moderately but significantly so, were found in Type 1 diabetes patients in all four CD4+ subsets.

Material for sequencing was naive CD4+ T cells from blood. These TCRs come from a young man with type 1 diabetes.

The chain carries TRBV7-2 and TRBJ1-4, with 8 bases aligning to TRBD1. Germline CDR1 and CDR2: SGHTA and FQGNSA. Trimming at V came to 5 bases and at J to 3 bases, leaving 2 bases not matched to a gene. The CDR3 runs to 14 residues. DNA of the CDR3: TGTGCCAGCAGCCCAGGGGGCTCTAATGAAAAACTGTTTTTT. Translation: CASSPGGSNEKLFF.

This clone was observed a handful of times. The V and J genes are TRBV29-1 and TRBJ1-3; 7 bases fit TRBD1. The CDR3 sequence is 13 residues long. Per germline, CDR1 SQVTM and CDR2 ANQGSEA. The J segment lost 4 bases and the V segment lost 3 bases, leaving 3 bases of the junction unmatched. CDR3 nucleotides: TGCAGCGTTGAGAGGGGGCGCGGAAACACCATATATTTT. This gives the protein CSVERGRGNTIYF. Filled out from reference TRBV29-1 and TRBJ1-3, the complete variable domain reads SAVISQKPSRDICQRGTSLTIQCQVDSQVTMMFWYRQQPGQSLTLIATANQGSEATYESGFVIDKFPISRPNLTFSTLTVSNMSPEDSSIYLCSVERGRGNTIYFGEGSWLTVV.

Details on this clone: The same CDR3 arises from other DNA sequences in this sample as well. V is TRBV6-5 and J is TRBJ1-1; possibly TRBD1 for D (5 bases). CDR1 and CDR2 (germline): MNHEY, SVGAGI. V gave up 2 bases and J gave up 5 bases, with 9 bases separating them. This CDR3 region has 13 residues. The CDR3 DNA sequence: TGTGCCAGCAGTTACGGACAAAATACTGAAGCTTTCTTT. Translated, it gives CASSYGQNTEAFF.

This clone was counted a single time. The chain is built from TRBV6-1 and TRBJ2-5, with 9 bases fitting TRBD1. The CDR3 is 14 residues long. The V and J ends lost 10 bases and 5 bases, in that order; junction bases with no gene match: 11. The V gene's germline CDR1 is MNHNS and CDR2 SASEGT. CDR3 sequence (DNA): TGTGCCACCGAAAACAGGGGGCGCGGTGAGACCCAGTACTTC. It specifies CATENRGRGETQYF.

This chain uses TRBV30 with TRBJ2-6; D unclear. Germline CDR1 is GTSNPN and CDR2 is SVGIG (reference sequence). V was trimmed by 0 bases and J by 5 bases, leaving 11 bases between them. The CDR3 has 15 amino acids. The DNA of the CDR3 is TGTGCCTGGAGTGTACTCTGGTCCAGGGCCAACGTCCTGACTTTC. It translates to CAWSVLWSRANVLTF.

This clone came up a few times. This same CDR3 is encoded by further DNA sequences in the sample. The CDR3 DNA reads TGCGCCAGCAGTGAACAGCAAGAGACCCAGTACTTC. Translated: CASSEQQETQYF. The chain is built from TRBV10-2 and TRBJ2-5, with D unclear. Germline V gene sequence: CDR1 WSHSY, CDR2 SAAADI. Trimming stripped 3 bases from V and 2 bases from J, with 4 bases between. The CDR3 length is 12 residues.

The J gene is TRBJ2-7, the V gene TRBV6-6, with D perhaps being TRBD1 or TRBD2 (6 bases each). CDR3 length equals 13 residues. Between the trimmed V and J ends, which lost 6 bases and 3 bases, there was a span of 12 bases. From germline, CDR1 is MNHNY and CDR2 SVGAGI (reference sequence). CDR3 loop: CASSSEGGYEQYF. CDR3 coding DNA: TGTGCCAGCAGCTCCGAGGGGGGCTACGAGCAGTACTTC.

This chain joins TRBV18 and TRBJ2-7; a possible D gene is TRBD1 (5 bases). The CDR3 sequence is 16 residues long. CDR1 and CDR2 (germline): KGHSH, LQKENI. Trimming took 1 base from V and 0 from J, leaving 13 bases between them. Here the CDR3 DNA reads TGTGCCAGCTCACCACTCGCAGGGTTCAGCTCCTACGAGCAGTACTTC. Amino acids: CASSPLAGFSSYEQYF.

V usage is TRBV7-9 and J usage is TRBJ1-1; D is undetermined. V was shortened by 10 bases and J by 1 base, with 13 bases between the two germline ends. Germline V gives CDR1 SEHNR, CDR2 FQNEAQ (reference sequence). The CDR3 spans 13 residues. CDR3 DNA: TGTGCCAATCAGCGCTTGGGGAACACTGAAGCTTTCTTT. Encoded protein: CANQRLGNTEAFF.

This clone was detected a few times. The rearrangement joins TRBV2 to TRBJ2-7; 11 bases map to TRBD1. J lost 2 bases, V lost 3 bases, and 3 bases had no gene match. CDR3 length: 15 amino acids. CDR1 SNHLY and CDR2 FYNNEI come from the germline V gene. CDR3 sequence: CASSEVGQGAYEQYF. The CDR3, as DNA: TGTGCCAGCAGTGAGGTGGGACAGGGGGCCTACGAGCAGTACTTC.

This rearrangement joins TRBV7-2 to TRBJ2-3; TRBD2 aligns across 8 bases. Losses at the gene ends were 3 bases for V and 2 bases for J; bases not matched to a gene: 7. Looked up from germline, CDR1 is SGHTA and CDR2 is FQGNSA. The CDR3 loop spans 16 amino acids. CDR3 DNA: TGTGCCAGCAGCTTTGGAAGCGGGGGCCACACAGATACGCAGTATTTT. This codes for CASSFGSGGHTDTQYF.